Below, 23 T cell receptor beta chains from the same sample are listed, as sequenced in a study of control samples from healthy donors and cancer patients. The table came from immunoSEQ multiplex PCR; TCRdb's copy has only in-frame clones and leaves some out. This sample has more than 100,000 clones, with roughly 89% found just once. Material for sequencing was PBMCs. The origin of the receptors is a man aged 55 to 70 with lung cancer.

The chain links TRBV27 to TRBJ2-7; the D gene is possibly TRBD2 (6 bases). The CDR3 totals 13 residues. The germline CDR1 and CDR2 sequences are MNHEY and SMNVEV (reference sequence). The ends were cut back, 3 bases at V and 7 bases at J, with 13 bases in the middle. CDR3 protein: CASSFQSGGEQYV. CDR3 nucleotides: TGTGCCAGCAGTTTCCAATCTGGGGGGGAGCAGTACGTC.

The chain joins TRBV27 to TRBJ2-7; D is possibly TRBD2 (6 bases). Germline CDR1 reads MNHEY; CDR2 reads SMNVEV (reference sequence). Trimming took 2 bases from V and 4 from J, leaving 15 bases between them. The CDR3 sequence is 15 residues long. The CDR3 region has the DNA TGTGCCAGCAGTTTAGAGGAGGGAATGGGGTACGAGCAGTACTTC. Its translation is CASSLEEGMGYEQYF.

The V gene is TRBV3-1 (or the pseudogene TRBV3-2), the J gene TRBJ1-3; no reliable D call. The V gene's germline CDR1 is LGHDT and CDR2 YNNKEL (reference sequence). Trimming cost V 4 bases and J 5 bases, with 6 bases left between them. This CDR3 spans 12 amino acids. The CDR3 loop is CASSPDRNTIYF. The CDR3 DNA reads as TGTGCCAGCAGCCCTGACCGAAACACCATATATTTT.

This rearrangement joins TRBV2 to TRBJ2-7; D remains ambiguous. Trimming stripped 2 bases from V and 0 bases from J, with 8 bases between. The CDR3 runs to 14 residues. The germline V gene encodes CDR1 SNHLY and CDR2 FYNNEI. CDR3 protein: CASSETSISYEQYF. The CDR3 nucleotides read TGTGCCAGCAGTGAAACGTCGATCTCCTACGAGCAGTACTTC. Complete variable domain (other parts from reference TRBV2 and TRBJ2-7): EPEVTQTPSHQVTQMGQEVILRCVPISNHLYFYWYRQILGQKVEFLVSFYNNEISEKSEIFDDQFSVERPDGSNFTLKIRSTKLEDSAMYFCASSETSISYEQYFGPGTRLTVT.

The rearrangement uses TRBV12-3 or TRBV12-4 and TRBJ1-1, with a weak D call TRBD1 (5 bases). Trimming took off 5 bases at V and 3 bases at J, with 7 bases between the two ends. This CDR3 is 12 amino acids long. CDR3: CASSRQYTEAFF. In DNA form, the CDR3 reads TGTGCCAGCAGTCGACAGTACACTGAAGCTTTCTTT.

The rearrangement joins TRBV11-3 to TRBJ1-2; 9 nucleotides align to TRBD1. The germline gives CDR1 SGHNT, CDR2 YENEEA. This CDR3 has 15 residues. V shed 5 bases and J 3 bases; nucleotides not matched to a gene: 7. CDR3 amino acids: CASSPRTGEDYGYTF. The CDR3 DNA follows: TGTGCCAGCAGCCCGCGGACAGGGGAGGACTATGGCTACACCTTC.

The chain couples TRBV6-5 to TRBJ2-5; 8 bases agree with TRBD1. The J segment lost 5 bases and the V segment lost 6 bases, leaving 8 bases of the junction unmatched. Germline CDR1 is MNHEY and CDR2 is SVGAGI. CDR3 length equals 14 residues. The CDR3 region has the DNA TGTGCCAGCAGAGGGACAGGAGTTGTGGAGACCCAGTACTTC. It translates to CASRGTGVVETQYF.

The chain links TRBV6-6 to TRBJ1-6; D ambiguous. The CDR3 loop spans 14 amino acids. Germline CDR1 is MNHNY and CDR2 is SVGAGI (reference sequence). The V gene lost 8 bases and the J gene lost 5 bases, with 13 bases spanning the gap. CDR3 sequence (DNA): TGTGCCAGCCTCCGGGCAGTCGATAATTCACCCCTCCACTTT. Protein product: CASLRAVDNSPLHF.

The chain joins TRBV6-5 to TRBJ1-6; unclear D gene. Between the trimmed V and J ends, which lost 7 bases and 1 base, there was a span of 11 bases. The CDR3 has 15 residues. Germline loops: CDR1 MNHEY, CDR2 SVGAGI. CDR3 amino acids: CASNLGGSYNSPLHF. Written as DNA, the CDR3 is TGTGCCAGCAACTTAGGAGGATCCTATAATTCACCCCTCCACTTT.

The V gene is TRBV15, the J gene TRBJ1-2; TRBD1 might be the D (6 bases). V lost 0 bases, J lost 6 bases, and 14 bases lay in between. Germline loops: CDR1 LNHNV, CDR2 YYDKDF (reference sequence). The CDR3 totals 15 residues. Here the CDR3 DNA reads TGTGCCACCAGCAGAGATCGGGGGGCTGGGGATGGCTACACCTTC. This encodes CATSRDRGAGDGYTF.

This clone is a singleton in its sample. The J gene is TRBJ2-1, the V gene TRBV5-4; D unresolved. V was trimmed by 0 bases and J by 0 bases, leaving 10 bases between them. The germline gives CDR1 SGHNT, CDR2 YYREEE (reference sequence). This CDR3 has 16 residues. CDR3 in DNA: TGTGCCAGCAGCTTGGGGGCTACGAGCTCCTACAATGAGCAGTTCTTC. This codes for CASSLGATSSYNEQFF.

The rearrangement joins TRBV6-5 to TRBJ2-1, with unresolved D. Germline CDR1 is MNHEY and CDR2 is SVGAGI. The CDR3 runs to 14 residues. Trimming removed 5 bases at V and 1 base at J, with 9 bases between. In DNA, the CDR3 is TGTGCCAGCAGTCCTTTGGCTTCCTACAATGAGCAGTTCTTC. Its translation: CASSPLASYNEQFF.

The rearrangement uses TRBV25-1 and TRBJ1-3; D is unclear. Germline CDR1 and CDR2: MGHDK and SYGVNS. V was shortened by 3 bases and J by 0 bases, with 9 bases between the two germline ends. The length of the CDR3 is 15 residues. The CDR3 sequence is CASSDPMSSGNTIYF. The CDR3 DNA is TGTGCCAGCAGTGACCCCATGAGCTCTGGAAACACCATATATTTT.

This clone was picked up one time. The chain combines TRBV7-2 with TRBJ2-7; 8 positions agree with TRBD1. V lost 3 bases and J lost 7; bases outside the gene matches: 8. Germline V gene sequence: CDR1 SGHTA, CDR2 FQGNSA. The CDR3 spans 14 residues. The CDR3 spells CASSFGQGAGEQYV. The CDR3 region has the DNA TGTGCCAGCAGCTTCGGTCAGGGGGCTGGAGAGCAGTACGTC.

This clone was counted once. The chain joins TRBV7-2 to TRBJ1-1; D unclear. The germline V gene encodes CDR1 SGHTA and CDR2 FQGNSA. The CDR3 extends over 15 amino acids. V was clipped by 8 bases and J by 2 bases, with 18 bases between them. The CDR3 sequence: CASLLARLINTEAFF. As DNA, the CDR3 is TGTGCCAGCCTTTTGGCGAGGCTGATAAACACTGAAGCTTTCTTT.

The chain is built from TRBV7-2 and TRBJ1-5; a weak D match, TRBD1 (5 bases). V was clipped by 1 base and J by 11 bases, with 12 bases between them. The CDR3 spans 13 residues. CDR1 and CDR2 from the germline V gene are SGHTA and FQGNSA. CDR3 DNA: TGTGCCAGCAGCTTAGTCAGGGTAGAAGCCCAGCATTTT. It is translated as CASSLVRVEAQHF.

This chain uses TRBV2 with TRBJ2-7; TRBD1 aligns across 10 bases. The J segment lost 5 bases and the V segment lost 5 bases, leaving 6 bases of the junction unmatched. CDR3 size: 14 residues. Germline V gene data show CDR1 as SNHLY and CDR2 as FYNNEI. CDR3 in amino acids: CASSRDRGIDEQYF. The CDR3 DNA sequence: TGTGCCAGCAGTCGGGACAGGGGAATCGACGAGCAGTACTTC.

This rearrangement joins TRBV30 to TRBJ1-2, with D tentatively TRBD1 (5 bases). V lost 3 bases and J 7 bases, leaving 15 bases between the germline ends. From germline, CDR1 is GTSNPN and CDR2 SVGIG (reference sequence). The CDR3 loop spans 13 amino acids. CDR3: CAWRSVGALGYTF. The CDR3 DNA sequence: TGTGCCTGGAGATCGGTAGGGGCGCTTGGCTACACCTTC. The entire variable domain, with the rest obtained from reference TRBV30 and TRBJ1-2, is as follows: SQTIHQWPATLVQPVGSPLSLECTVEGTSNPNLYWYRQAAGRGLQLLFYSVGIGQISSEVPQNLSASRPQDRQFILSSKKLLLSDSGFYLCAWRSVGALGYTFGSGTRLTVV.

This chain's CDR3 is CASSPGKGASWETQYF. The CDR3, as DNA: TGTGCCAGCAGCCCTGGGAAGGGGGCCTCCTGGGAGACCCAGTACTTC. The chain is built from TRBV5-8 and TRBJ2-5; 7 bases are a match to TRBD1. This CDR3 contains 16 residues. The V gene's germline CDR1 is SGHTS and CDR2 YDEGEE. J lost 5 bases, V lost 4 bases, and 14 bases had no gene match.

The chain recombines TRBV30 with TRBJ2-3; TRBD1 aligns across 8 bases. CDR1 is GTSNPN, CDR2 SVGIG, per germline (reference sequence). The CDR3 loop spans 16 amino acids. The V and J ends lost 2 bases and 2 bases, in that order; junction bases with no gene match: 9. The CDR3 DNA sequence: TGTGCCTGGAGTTCGACAGGGGCCGACTACACAGATACGCAGTATTTT. Translating gives CAWSSTGADYTDTQYF.

The chain employs TRBV7-3 and TRBJ2-1; D may be TRBD1 (6 bases). CDR1 and CDR2 (germline): SGHTA, FQGTGA. The V gene lost 6 bases and the J gene lost 1 base, with 16 bases spanning the gap. There are 16 residues in the CDR3. The CDR3: CASSEGPGTSYNEQFF. The CDR3 DNA reads TGTGCCAGCAGTGAAGGTCCCGGGACATCCTACAATGAGCAGTTCTTC.

This chain connects TRBV19 to TRBJ2-7, with TRBD1 matching over 8 bases. The CDR3 spans 16 residues. The germline V gene encodes CDR1 LNHDA and CDR2 SQIVND (reference sequence). V shed 5 bases, J shed 0 bases, and the junction held 9 bases outside the gene matches. DNA for the CDR3: TGTGCCAGTAGTGTACTAGGGACAGGTAGCTCCTACGAGCAGTACGTC. This sequence encodes CASSVLGTGSSYEQYV.

J is TRBJ1-2 and V is TRBV6-2 or TRBV6-3; D unclear. Germline V CDR1 and CDR2: MNHEY, SVGEGT. Trimming shortened V by 0 bases and J by 10 bases, and 15 bases separated the two germline ends. The CDR3 consists of 14 residues. The CDR3 DNA reads as TGTGCCAGCAGTTACTCTTCGGAAACGCGACCCTACACCTTC. Residues: CASSYSSETRPYTF.